This TCR beta chain was documented in a study of blood T cell repertoires in COVID-19. As for the study in general: Some COVID-19 samples were acute and others convalescent; all came from the United States, Italy and Spain. The cDNA or gDNA used as material had been derived from T cells, B-cell-depleted T cells, or PBMCs.

In germline, CDR1 is SQVTM, CDR2 ANQGSEA. V lost 1 base and J 5 bases, leaving 17 bases between the germline ends. The CDR3 has 16 amino acids. As originally analysed: It was from reference gene primer amplification that nucleated cell counts were estimated. Sequencing was performed with immunoSEQ multiplex PCR; in TCRdb, only in-frame clones are kept and a portion is missing. From that table come the V and J calls and clone size; the DNA was used to work out D and trimming. Among 200,000 to 300,000 clones, about 79% were seen once, and the ten largest hold 2% to 2.5%. The chain combines TRBV29-1 with TRBJ2-2; perhaps TRBD2 as D (6 bases). The sequenced sample consisted of peripheral blood. The TCR comes from a man between 40 and 49 years old who had recovered from COVID-19. The CDR3 protein is CSVEARAPGGTGELFF. In DNA, the CDR3 is TGCAGCGTTGAAGCCCGGGCTCCCGGGGGTACCGGGGAGCTGTTTTTT.